This paragraph reports one TCR beta chain. The target antigen is unknown. The data belong to a study of T cell responses to AZD1222 COVID-19 vaccine. Study-level background: It was second doses at about 4 or about 12 weeks that were pooled. Overall study results and limits: The sample set comprised mostly white British donors with more females, and clonal diversity was possibly underestimated. Seropositive status at baseline applied to only 5 or 6 AZD1222 recipients. A reported finding is that nearly half of spike-specific TCRs target unmutated variant regions.

Clones were read by immunoSEQ multiplex PCR, and TCRdb kept only the in-frame ones, dropping some. The sample contains about 99,000 clones, 70% to 90% of which appear only once. The CDR3 is 15 residues long. V lost 6 bases, J lost 4 bases, and 7 bases stayed unmatched. Germline V gene lookup returns CDR1 MNHEY and CDR2 SVGAGI. This TCR was recovered from an adult in good health. The chain couples TRBV6-5 to TRBJ1-5; 9 bases match TRBD1. Material: peripheral blood, obtained on day 0 of AZD1222 vaccination. The CDR3, as DNA: TGTGCCAGCAGGGGAAGTGGGACAGGGAATCAGCCCCAGCATTTT. Its protein is CASRGSGTGNQPQHF.